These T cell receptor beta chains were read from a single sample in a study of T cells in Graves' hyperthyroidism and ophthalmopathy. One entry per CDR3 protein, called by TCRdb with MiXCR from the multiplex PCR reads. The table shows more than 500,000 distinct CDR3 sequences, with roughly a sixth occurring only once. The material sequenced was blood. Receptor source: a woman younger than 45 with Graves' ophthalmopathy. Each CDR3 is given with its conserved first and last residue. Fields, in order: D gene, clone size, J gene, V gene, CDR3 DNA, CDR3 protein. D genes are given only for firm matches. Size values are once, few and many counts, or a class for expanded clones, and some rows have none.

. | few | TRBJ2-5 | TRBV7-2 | TGTGCCAGCAGCTTAGCGGGGGCGGGAGATCCGGGGGAGACCCAGTACTTC | CASSLAGAGDPGETQYF
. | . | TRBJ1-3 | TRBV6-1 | TGTGCCAGCAGAGCCACAGGGCTGCGGAACACCATATATTTT | CASRATGLRNTIYF
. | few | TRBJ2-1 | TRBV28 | TGTGCCAGGTATGATGAGTTGAATGAGCAGTTCTTC | CARYDELNEQFF
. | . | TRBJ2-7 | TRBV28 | TGTGCCAGCAGTTACTTAAATGACCCCGTAGACGAGCAGTACTTC | CASSYLNDPVDEQYF
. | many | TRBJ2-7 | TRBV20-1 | TGCAGTGCTAGAGATAGGCAGGGCCCCTACGAGCAGTACTTC | CSARDRQGPYEQYF
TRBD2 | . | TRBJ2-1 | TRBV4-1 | TGCGCCAGCAGCCTAGTGGGGAGCGGGAGGGGAGTTGAGCAGTTCTTC | CASSLVGSGRGVEQFF
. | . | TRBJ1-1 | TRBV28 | TGTGCCAGCAGTCCTTTTGCGAACACTGAAGCTTTCTTT | CASSPFANTEAFF
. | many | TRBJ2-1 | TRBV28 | TGTGCCAGCAGTTTAAGGCAGGGGTCGGAGTTCTTC | CASSLRQGSEFF
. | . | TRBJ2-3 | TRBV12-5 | TGTGCTAGTGCCATGCTTTGTACGCAGTATTTT | CASAMLCTQYF
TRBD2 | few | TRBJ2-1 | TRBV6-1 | TGTGCCAGCAGTGAAACGGGCGGGAGCTCCTACAATGAGCAGTTCTTC | CASSETGGSSYNEQFF
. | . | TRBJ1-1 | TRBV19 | TGTGCCAGTAGGGCGGGGGCCACTGAAGCTTTCTTT | CASRAGATEAFF
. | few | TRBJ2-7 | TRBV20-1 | TGCAGTGCTAGAGATCTACAACAGTACGAGCAGTACTTC | CSARDLQQYEQYF
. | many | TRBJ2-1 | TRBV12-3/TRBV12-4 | TGTGCCAGCAGTTTACTAACCGCTGAGCAGTTCTTC | CASSLLTAEQFF
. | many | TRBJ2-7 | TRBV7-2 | TGTGCCAGCAGCTTCCCAGTACAGGGACCCTACTACGAGCAGTACTTC | CASSFPVQGPYYEQYF
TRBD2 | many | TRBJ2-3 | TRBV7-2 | TGTGCCAGCAGCTTATGGGGGGGGGGCACAGATACGCAGTATTTT | CASSLWGGGTDTQYF
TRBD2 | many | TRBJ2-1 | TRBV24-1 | TGTGCCACCAGTGACCACGGACTAGTCGGGGACAATGAGCAGTTCTTC | CATSDHGLVGDNEQFF
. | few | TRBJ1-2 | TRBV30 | TGTGCCTGGATATGTGCGCTCTGTACCGAGGATCATGGCTACACCTTC | CAWICALCTEDHGYTF
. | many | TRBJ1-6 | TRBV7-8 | TGTGCCAGCAGCTTAGACCTACGCCCTTATTCACCCCTCCACTTT | CASSLDLRPYSPLHF
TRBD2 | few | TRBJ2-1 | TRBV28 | TGTGCCAGCAGTTTAACGGGACTAGCGGGATTTGATGAGCAGTTCTTC | CASSLTGLAGFDEQFF
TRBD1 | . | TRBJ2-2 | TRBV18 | TGTGCCAGCTCCCCCAGGACAGGGAGAAACACCGGGGAGCTGTTTTTT | CASSPRTGRNTGELFF
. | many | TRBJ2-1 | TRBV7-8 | TGTGCCAGCAGCTTAGGCCCAGGTAGCTCCTACAATGAGCAGTTCTTC | CASSLGPGSSYNEQFF
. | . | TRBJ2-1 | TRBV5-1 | TGCGCCAGCAGCTTGGGGATTAGCGGCTACAATGAGCAGTTCTTC | CASSLGISGYNEQFF
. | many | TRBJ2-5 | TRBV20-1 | TGCAGTGCTAGAGACCCCCAGAGGGGCGAGACCCAGTACTTC | CSARDPQRGETQYF
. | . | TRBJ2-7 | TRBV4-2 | TGTGCCAGCAGCCAAAGACAGGGAGGGTTGGGCTACGAGCAGTACTTC | CASSQRQGGLGYEQYF
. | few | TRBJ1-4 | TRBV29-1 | TGCAGCGTTGTAGGACTAAGGGATGAAAAACTGTTTTTT | CSVVGLRDEKLFF
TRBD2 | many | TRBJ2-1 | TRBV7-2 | TGTGCCAGCAGCTCCGTCCTAGCGGGAGAGGGCGAGCAGTTCTTC | CASSSVLAGEGEQFF
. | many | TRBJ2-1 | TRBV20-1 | TGCAGTGCTTCTCCAACGGGACTGGACTACAATGAGCAGTTCTTC | CSASPTGLDYNEQFF
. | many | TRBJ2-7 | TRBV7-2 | TGTGCCAGCAGCTCCGAGGGGACATACTCCTACGAGCAGTACTTC | CASSSEGTYSYEQYF
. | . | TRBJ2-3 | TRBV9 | TGTGCCAGCAGCGTATCCGACCGCGGGCTCACAGATACGCAGTATTTT | CASSVSDRGLTDTQYF
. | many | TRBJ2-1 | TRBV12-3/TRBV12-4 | TGTGCCAGCAGTCTCCTAGGAGAGAGGGATGAGCAGTTCTTC | CASSLLGERDEQFF
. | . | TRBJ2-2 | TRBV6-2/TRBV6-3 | TGTGCCAGCAGTCTCCGTTTGGCGAACACCGGGGAGCTGTTTTTT | CASSLRLANTGELFF
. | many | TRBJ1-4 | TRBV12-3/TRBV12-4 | TGTGCCAGCAGTTCCTACAATGAAAAACTGTTTTTT | CASSSYNEKLFF
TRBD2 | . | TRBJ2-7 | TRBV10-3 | TGTGCCAGCAGTAACCCGGGGACTAGCGGGACCCCCTACGAGCAGTACTTC | CASSNPGTSGTPYEQYF
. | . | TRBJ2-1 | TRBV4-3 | TGCGCCAGCAGCCACCCGTCTAGCAATGAGCAGTTCTTC | CASSHPSSNEQFF
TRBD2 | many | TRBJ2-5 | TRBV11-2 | TGTGCCAGCAGCTGGAGCGGGAGGGCCGGCAAAGAGACCCAGTACTTC | CASSWSGRAGKETQYF
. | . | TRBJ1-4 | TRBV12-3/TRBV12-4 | TGTGCCAGCAGTTTGGACGGAACCAGGAAACTGTTTTTT | CASSLDGTRKLFF
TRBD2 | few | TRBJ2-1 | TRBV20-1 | TGCAGTGCTAACAGCGGGAGCTCCTACAATGAGCAGTTCTTC | CSANSGSSYNEQFF
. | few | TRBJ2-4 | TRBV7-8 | TGTGCCAGCAGCTTAGCGCAGAGGGGCTATTCACTAGCCAAAAACATTCAGTACTTC | CASSLAQRGYSLAKNIQYF
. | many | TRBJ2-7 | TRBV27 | TGTGCCAGCAGTTTAGGGGGGACAGAATACTACGAGCAGTACTTC | CASSLGGTEYYEQYF
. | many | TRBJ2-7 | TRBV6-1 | TGTGCCAGCAGTACCTCGGGACACGGCTCCTACGAGCAGTACTTC | CASSTSGHGSYEQYF
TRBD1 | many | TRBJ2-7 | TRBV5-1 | TGCGCCAGCAGCTTGGAGGGGGCGACGAATGAGCAGTACTTC | CASSLEGATNEQYF
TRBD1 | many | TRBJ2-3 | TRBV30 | TGTGCCTGGGGTCGACAGGGCGGGACAGATACGCAGTATTTT | CAWGRQGGTDTQYF
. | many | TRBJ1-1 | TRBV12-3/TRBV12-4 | TGTGCCAGCAGTTTAGTAGGCCGAGGGGACACTGAAGCTTTCTTT | CASSLVGRGDTEAFF
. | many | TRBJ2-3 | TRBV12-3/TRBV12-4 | TGTGCCAGCAGCCCTAGGGGCGCGGGGCCGACAGATACGCAGTATTTT | CASSPRGAGPTDTQYF
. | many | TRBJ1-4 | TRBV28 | TGTGCCAGCAGTTTATTCTGGAGAGGGGTCAGTGCAACTAATGAAAAACTGTTTTTT | CASSLFWRGVSATNEKLFF
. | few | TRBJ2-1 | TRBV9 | TGTGCCAGCAGCGTAGCCCCCGGGACTCGATACCATGAGCAGTTCTTC | CASSVAPGTRYHEQFF
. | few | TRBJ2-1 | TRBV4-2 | TGTGCCAGCAGCCAAGATTGGGGAAGCTCCTACAATGAGCAGTTCTTC | CASSQDWGSSYNEQFF
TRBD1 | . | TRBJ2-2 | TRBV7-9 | TGTGCCAGCAGCTCAGACAGGGGGAAGAACACCGGGGAGCTGTTTTTT | CASSSDRGKNTGELFF
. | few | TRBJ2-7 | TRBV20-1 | TGCAGTGCTCCCACCGACTACGAGCAGTACTTC | CSAPTDYEQYF
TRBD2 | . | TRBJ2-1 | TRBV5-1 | TGCGCCAGCAGAACTAGCGGAAATGAGCAGTTCTTC | CASRTSGNEQFF
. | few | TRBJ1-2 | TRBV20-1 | TGCAGTGCTAGAGATTCGCCACTGTCAGGCTATGGCTACACCTTC | CSARDSPLSGYGYTF
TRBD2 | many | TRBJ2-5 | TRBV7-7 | TGTGCTAGCAGCTTAGTGGGACCGACTAGCGGGAGGACGGAGACCCAGTACTTC | CASSLVGPTSGRTETQYF
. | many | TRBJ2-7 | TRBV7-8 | TGTGCCACGGACCCGGGGTCCCTCGGGGAGCAGTACTTC | CATDPGSLGEQYF
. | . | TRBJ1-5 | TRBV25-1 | TGTGCCAGCAGTGAATTCCGCAATCAGCCCCAGCATTTT | CASSEFRNQPQHF
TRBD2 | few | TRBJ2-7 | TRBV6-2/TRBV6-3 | TGTGCCAGCAGTTACCTCGGACTAGCCGGGAACTACGAGCAGTACTTC | CASSYLGLAGNYEQYF
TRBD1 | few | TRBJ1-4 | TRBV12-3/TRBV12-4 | TGTGCCAGCAGTTCCGGGACAGCAAAAGTTCCAACTAATGAAAAACTGTTTTTT | CASSSGTAKVPTNEKLFF
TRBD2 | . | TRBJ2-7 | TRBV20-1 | TGCAGTGCTAGAGTCTTGCGGGAGTTTGGATCCTACGAGCAGTACTTC | CSARVLREFGSYEQYF
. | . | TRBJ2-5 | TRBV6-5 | TGTGCCAGCAGTTACAGTGAGAATAGCCTTTTACAAGAGACCCAGTACTTC | CASSYSENSLLQETQYF
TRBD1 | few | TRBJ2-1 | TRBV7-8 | TGTGCCAGCAGCCCAGGGACAGGGGGCGGTGAGCAGTTCTTC | CASSPGTGGGEQFF